This T cell receptor (beta chain) derives from a study of blood T cells in healthy people across ages (dated by TCRdb to the mid-2010s). In terms of the full investigation: In model experiments, template switching captured about one uniquely barcoded TCR beta cDNA molecule for every two T cells. Using deep sequencing normalized with unique cDNA molecular identifiers, the study measured how TCR beta repertoire diversity changes with age. Two additional independent replicas of 1 million unique cDNA reads from the same blood draw were analyzed for two donors (one aged 18 to 29 and one aged 80 or older). Donors were grouped into four age groups: young (average approximately 15 years), middle-aged (over 35), aged (roughly 67) and long-lived (82).

Overall study outcomes, separate from this receptor: Conclusive comparison of naive and antigen-experienced compartments was prevented by the profiling of bulk unsorted PBMCs. Estimates of total diversity from one million sequenced T cells were regarded as lower bounds and underestimates. Compared with the aged group, the long-lived group had more naive CD4+ T cells, fewer expanded clones and increased TCR diversity, a pattern suggesting age selection. Observed TCR beta diversity correlated strongly with the percentage of naive T cells measured by flow cytometry. Because the CMV infection status of the donors was unknown, age-related changes in expanded clonotypes may potentially have been confounded. Observed TCR beta diversity per million T cells fell roughly linearly with age, and a significant reduction was already apparent by age roughly 41.

As to this clonotype: Its antigen is not yet known. A junction end diverges from the germline sequence, so it may reflect a read error.

Systemically healthy Caucasian individuals from Russia, 35 to 50 in total and aged roughly 6 to 95 years, were included as donors. Each donor gave ten milliliters of peripheral blood, collected into EDTA-treated Vacutainer tubes. Ficoll-Paque density-gradient centrifugation was used to isolate PBMCs, with at least 7 million obtained per sample. Total RNA, at least 6 micrograms per sample, was extracted from PBMCs with Trizol reagent. For every donor, flow cytometry on a PBMC aliquot measured the percentage of naive CD45RAhigh/CD27high T cells. Preparation of the library involved 5' RACE. The listed sequencing device is Illumina HiSeq 2500. A second PCR of roughly 7 to 12 cycles was run with a J-beta primer mix and a sample-barcoded 5' primer. A unique molecular identifier was introduced onto each TCR beta cDNA molecule by a template-switch 5' adaptor carrying 12 random nucleotides. At least 2.5 million CDR3-containing paired-end reads were obtained from each sample. First-strand cDNA synthesis was performed from all RNA using the Mint cDNA synthesis kit, with priming by a TRBC-specific oligonucleotide. All cDNA was treated with uracil-DNA glycosylase and then went through a first 18-cycle PCR with the universal primers M1SS and BC2_uni_R. In the paper's pipeline: Each sample was normalized by randomly selecting 1 million high-quality reads, each carrying a distinct molecular identifier. Instead of being binned into consensus sequences, reads with shared molecular identifiers were discarded. MiTCR, run with a Q25 quality threshold and the strictest error-elimination algorithm, handled CDR3 identification, clonotype clustering and error correction. A nonparametric unseen species model with Euler transformation was used to estimate a lower bound on total TCR beta diversity. Starting from the raw public reads, TCRdb applied fastp trimming at Q25, assembled clones with MiXCR and retained in-frame beta chains. Rows are combined by CDR3 protein, so each entry shows the most common genes and DNA. The V and J calls, along with clone size, are taken from TCRdb and not from the paper's own processing. Present in this sample are more than 450,000 distinct CDR3 sequences, about 26% of which were seen just once. The ten largest clones represent approximately 3.6% of the sample.

The cysteine opens and the phenylalanine closes a CDR3 of 17 amino acids. The DNA shown is the 51-base CDR3, in frame from base 1. In the germline V gene, CDR1 corresponds to SGDLS and CDR2 to YYNGEE. The data were also submitted as part of a second study, on T cells of mothers and their children. Per that second paper: The donors were nine systemically healthy Caucasian individuals, made up of three mothers and their six children. cDNA synthesis consumed the entire amount of extracted RNA, loaded at about 1.5 ug RNA in each 15 ul reaction. In the second PCR, sample barcodes and 2-4 random nucleotides were introduced via the M1S primer. More than 8.5 million TCR beta CDR3 reads were obtained from each mother, and 2.5 million to 3.5 million reads were obtained from each child. Thymic selection shapes the output of TCR recombination in a similar way in related and unrelated pairs, and inherited differences have a minor effect. Normalized repertoire overlap was always slightly but never significantly higher in related than unrelated mother-child pairs. No persistent microchimeric T cell clones were found, with a detection sensitivity of around 100 clones per million clonotypes. Deep NGS was used in the study to compare the TCR beta repertoires of mothers and children and to look for features that separate related mother-child pairs from unrelated individuals. On average, the children were around 11 +/- 4 years old, while the mothers were about 37 +/- 4 years old. After adapter ligation with NEBNext reagents, the libraries were sequenced on Illumina HiSeq 2000 with 100+100 nt paired-end reads. To avoid cross-contamination, the mother libraries and the child libraries were prepared a month apart and sequenced in separate runs. For each donor, between 500,000 and 2,000,000 distinct TCR beta clonotypes were identified. Naive TCR beta clonotypes were estimated from low-frequency clonotypes matched to each donor's FACS-determined naive share, without sorting.

The sequence links TRBV9 to TRBJ2-5; a tentative D match to TRBD2 spans 7 bases. The sequencing input was blood. The source of this sequence is a boy aged 2 to 10 in good health. The nucleotides read TGTGCCAGCAGCGTAGGGGTAATGAGGGGGGGCCAAGAGATCCAGTACTTC. Translated, this is CASSVGVMRGGQEIQYF.